A single sample gave rise to the 20 T cell receptor beta chains below, sequenced in a study of T-cell memory formation after mild COVID-19. TCRdb used MiXCR to reprocess the 5' RACE reads, holding one entry per CDR3 protein. The repertoire holds about 500,000 distinct CDR3 sequences, with roughly 20% as singletons. Sequencing input: PBMCs or a T cell subset sorted from them (not recorded which). These receptors originate from an adult woman who had mild COVID-19 (a few samples of this study predate the infection). Cell type and time point are not known.

There are a few counts of this clonotype. The rearrangement links TRBV2 to TRBJ2-1; 8 positions match TRBD2. This CDR3 comprises 16 residues. Germline loops: CDR1 SNHLY, CDR2 FYNNEI. With V trimmed by 3 bases and J by 6 bases, 10 bases remained unmatched. The CDR3 DNA reads as TGTGCCAGCAGTGATCATGTCGGGGGGGGACCCAATGAGCAGTTCTTC. It yields the protein CASSDHVGGGPNEQFF.

The chain recombines TRBV6-5 with TRBJ2-5, with D possibly TRBD2 on 5 matching bases. V was pared by 2 bases and J by 4 bases, with 11 bases between. This CDR3 has 14 amino acids. In germline, CDR1 is MNHEY, CDR2 SVGAGI. The CDR3 region has the DNA TGTGCCAGCAGTTACCTCGGAGGCGGAGAGACCCAGTACTTC. Residues: CASSYLGGGETQYF.

In its sample, this clonotype was seen a few times. The J gene is TRBJ2-2, the V gene TRBV15; D might be TRBD1 (6 bases). The CDR3 runs 13 residues. Germline CDR1 reads LNHNV; CDR2 reads YYDKDF (reference sequence). The V end was cut by 3 bases, the J end by 7 bases, with 9 bases between. This CDR3 reads CATSRTGIGELFF. For the CDR3, the DNA is TGTGCCACCAGCAGGACAGGAATCGGGGAGCTGTTTTTT.

This clonotype was detected a few times. This chain's CDR3 is CASSLRFTRDGGNEQFF. In nucleotides, the CDR3 is TGCGCCAGCAGCCTTCGATTTACTAGAGACGGGGGCAATGAGCAGTTCTTC. The chain uses TRBV5-1 and TRBJ2-1; D is possibly TRBD2 (6 bases). Trimming removed 4 bases at V and 6 bases at J, with 23 bases between. This CDR3 has 17 amino acids. Germline lookup yields CDR1 SGHRS and CDR2 YFSETQ.

This rearrangement joins TRBV5-1 to TRBJ1-2, with D hard to call. The CDR3 totals 13 residues. V was pared by 0 bases and J by 6 bases, with 9 bases between. The germline CDR1 and CDR2 sequences are SGHRS and YFSETQ. The CDR3 bases are TGCGCCAGCAGCTTGGAGGCTACTGATGGCTACACCTTC. Translated, it gives CASSLEATDGYTF.

This clonotype was recorded many times. The genes are TRBV7-2 and TRBJ2-3, with 9 bases lining up with TRBD1. The CDR3 sequence is 15 residues long. V gave up 1 base and J gave up 5 bases; unmatched junction bases: 4. Germline V gene lookup returns CDR1 SGHTA and CDR2 FQGNSA. This CDR3 is CASSLGDRGGDTQYF. The CDR3 DNA follows: TGTGCCAGCAGCTTAGGTGACAGGGGGGGAGATACGCAGTATTTT.

V and J are TRBV7-2 and TRBJ2-7; 7 bases align to TRBD2. J lost 6 bases, V lost 8 bases, and 10 bases had no gene match. CDR1 is SGHTA and CDR2 is FQGNSA in the germline V gene. There are 13 residues in the CDR3. The DNA of the CDR3 is TGTGCCAGCCAGGGCGGGAGTAAGTTCGAGCAGTACTTC. It is translated as CASQGGSKFEQYF.

V gene TRBV24-1 combines with J gene TRBJ2-3; tentative D call: TRBD2 (5 bases). The germline V and J ends were trimmed by 5 bases and 5 bases, with 13 bases remaining between them. The CDR3 covers 14 residues. From germline, CDR1 is KGHDR and CDR2 SFDVKD. CDR3 loop: CATSAAAGIDTQYF. The DNA of the CDR3 is TGTGCCACCAGTGCAGCCGCCGGGATAGATACGCAGTATTTT.

This chain joins TRBV20-1 and TRBJ2-5; 11 bases are a match to TRBD2. Trimming removed 2 bases from V and 1 base from J; junction bases left unmatched: 12. This CDR3 has 18 amino acids. The germline CDR1 and CDR2 sequences are DFQATT and SNEGSKA (reference sequence). Here the CDR3 DNA reads TGCAGTGCTAGATCCCTTTCACCGGGACTAGCGGCCCAAGAGACCCAGTACTTC. Its protein product is CSARSLSPGLAAQETQYF.

The gene calls are TRBV7-8 and TRBJ2-1, with 9 nucleotides matching TRBD2. The trim removed 5 bases at V and 2 bases at J, leaving 7 bases unmatched. CDR3 length: 16 amino acids. In germline, CDR1 is SGHVS, CDR2 FQNEAQ. This CDR3 is CASSHIAGETYNEQFF. CDR3 nucleotides: TGTGCCAGCAGCCACATAGCGGGAGAAACCTACAATGAGCAGTTCTTC. Supplemented by reference TRBV7-8 and TRBJ2-1, the full variable domain reads GAGVSQSPRYKVAKRGQDVALRCDPISGHVSLFWYQQALGQGPEFLTYFQNEAQLDKSGLPSDRFFAERPEGSVSTLKIQRTQQEDSAVYLCASSHIAGETYNEQFFGPGTRLTVL.

This clonotype was counted many times. The chain combines TRBV4-1 with TRBJ2-7; no clear D gene. The CDR3 is made up of 14 amino acids. V lost 1 base and J 1 base, leaving 8 bases between the germline ends. CDR1 and CDR2 (germline): MGHRA, YSYEKL. The CDR3 DNA follows: TGCGCCAGCAGCCAAGGTGTGGCGTCCTACGAGCAGTACTTC. Translating gives CASSQGVASYEQYF.

The CDR3 nucleotides are TGTGCCAGCAGCTTAAATAAAGATACGCAGTATTTT. It specifies CASSLNKDTQYF. This chain links TRBV7-9 with TRBJ2-3; D not certain. The V gene lost 2 bases and the J gene lost 5 bases, with 5 bases spanning the gap. Germline V CDR1 and CDR2: SEHNR, FQNEAQ (reference sequence). This CDR3 spans 12 amino acids. The entire variable domain, with the rest obtained from reference TRBV7-9 and TRBJ2-3, is as follows: DTGVSQNPRHKITKRGQNVTFRCDPISEHNRLYWYRQTLGQGPEFLTYFQNEAQLEKSRLLSDRFSAERPKGSFSTLEIQRTEQGDSAMYLCASSLNKDTQYFGPGTRLTVL.

The V and J genes are TRBV4-3 and TRBJ2-1, with 8 bases that match TRBD2. The CDR3 is 16 residues long. The V and J ends lost 1 base and 4 bases, in that order; junction bases with no gene match: 6. The germline V gene encodes CDR1 LGHNA and CDR2 YSLEER. Here the CDR3 DNA reads TGCGCCAGCAGCCAAGTCCTCACTAGCGGTTACAATGAGCAGTTCTTC. Amino acids: CASSQVLTSGYNEQFF.

The V gene is TRBV5-1, the J gene TRBJ2-5; tentatively, D is TRBD2 (6 bases). Germline V gene lookup returns CDR1 SGHRS and CDR2 YFSETQ. CDR3 length: 15 residues. V was clipped by 0 bases and J by 4 bases, with 13 bases between them. The CDR3 protein is CASSLGTLEGETQYF. CDR3 DNA: TGCGCCAGCAGCTTGGGGACATTGGAGGGAGAGACCCAGTACTTC.

The V call is TRBV12-3 or TRBV12-4, the J call TRBJ2-2, with 7 bases lining up with TRBD2. J gave up 5 bases and V 8 bases, and 14 bases lay outside the gene matches. The CDR3 loop spans 16 amino acids. Here the CDR3 reads CASEFLGLGLTGELFF. CDR3 sequence (DNA): TGTGCCAGCGAGTTCCTAGGACTAGGCCTTACCGGGGAGCTGTTTTTT.

The V and J genes are TRBV9 and TRBJ2-5, with 8 bases fitting TRBD2. The V and J ends lost 1 base and 2 bases, in that order; junction bases with no gene match: 4. The CDR3 covers 15 residues. Germline-derived CDR1 and CDR2 are SGDLS and YYNGEE. CDR3 coding DNA: TGTGCCAGCAGCGTAACTAGCGGAGAACAAGAGACCCAGTACTTC. This translates into CASSVTSGEQETQYF.

The chain employs TRBV9 and TRBJ2-1; 8 nucleotides line up with TRBD1. V dropped 0 bases and J dropped 5; count of bases not matched to a gene: 4. In germline, CDR1 is SGDLS, CDR2 YYNGEE. The CDR3 is 15 amino acids. The DNA of the CDR3 is TGTGCCAGCAGCGTAGAGGGACAGGCCCACAATGAGCAGTTCTTC. Amino acids: CASSVEGQAHNEQFF.

The chain combines TRBV6-6 with TRBJ2-2, with unresolved D. CDR1 is MNHNY and CDR2 is SVGAGI in the germline V gene (reference sequence). V gave up 6 bases and J gave up 6 bases, with 8 bases separating them. The CDR3 spans 12 residues. The CDR3 sequence: CASSYRAGELFF. DNA for the CDR3: TGTGCCAGCAGCTACCGGGCCGGGGAGCTGTTTTTT.

This clonotype was detected only a few times. The V gene is TRBV5-1, the J gene TRBJ2-7; D is undetermined. The CDR3 sequence is 14 residues long. V lost 2 bases to trimming and J lost 4 bases, with 13 bases between them. The germline V gene encodes CDR1 SGHRS and CDR2 YFSETQ. In nucleotides, the CDR3 is TGCGCCAGCAGCTTACCGACACCGGCTTACGAGCAGTACTTC. Protein product: CASSLPTPAYEQYF.

The chain carries TRBV5-4 and TRBJ1-2, with a possible D match to TRBD1 (5 bases). Germline V gives CDR1 SGHNT, CDR2 YYREEE (reference sequence). CDR3 length: 15 amino acids. Trimming pared 0 bases from V and 7 bases from J, leaving 16 bases between. In DNA form, the CDR3 reads TGTGCCAGCAGCTTGGATCAGGGCGCTGGAGGTGGCTACACCTTC. This translates into CASSLDQGAGGGYTF.